Listed below are T cell receptor beta chains from one sample, sequenced in a study of T cell changes during pregnancy in multiple sclerosis. Sequencing used immunoSEQ multiplex PCR; TCRdb keeps in-frame clones, though not all of them. The sample has about 84,000 clones; 85% to 95% are singletons. Sample: peripheral blood, taken in the second trimester of pregnancy. The origin of the receptors is a female donor in good health, enrolled as a control in a pregnancy study. Each CDR3 is given with its conserved first and last residue. A D gene is named only where the DNA matches it firmly. Expanded clones are given a class, and other clones once, few, many or no size at all.

d_gene	abundance	j_gene	v_gene	CDR3aa	CDR3nt
NA	NA	TRBJ1-6	TRBV19	CASSEWGRNSPLHF	TGTGCCAGTAGTGAATGGGGGCGGAATTCACCCCTCCACTTT
NA	NA	TRBJ2-3	TRBV5-1	CASSFGGSTDTQYF	TGCGCCAGCAGCTTCGGCGGAAGCACAGATACGCAGTATTTT
TRBD2	NA	TRBJ2-7	TRBV28	CASSPRGSGRAYEQYF	TGTGCCAGCAGTCCGCGTGGTAGCGGGAGAGCCTACGAGCAGTACTTC
TRBD2	NA	TRBJ2-1	TRBV27	CASSSPREVVNEQFF	TGTGCCAGCAGTTCCCCACGGGAGGTTGTTAATGAGCAGTTCTTC
TRBD2	NA	TRBJ2-7	TRBV2	CASIEGLAGVYEQYF	TGTGCCAGCATCGAAGGGTTAGCGGGGGTATACGAGCAGTACTTC
NA	once	TRBJ2-1	TRBV27	CASSSGRYNEQFF	TGTGCCAGCAGCAGCGGAAGGTACAATGAGCAGTTCTTC
TRBD2	NA	TRBJ2-5	TRBV6-1	CASARLAGQETQYF	TGTGCCAGCGCCCGACTAGCGGGACAAGAGACCCAGTACTTC
NA	NA	TRBJ2-7	TRBV2	CASSDMGLAGDEQYF	TGTGCCAGCAGTGATATGGGCCTGGCTGGCGACGAGCAGTACTTC
TRBD2	NA	TRBJ2-5	TRBV2	CASSFGTSGNPSQETQYF	TGTGCCAGCAGTTTCGGGACTAGCGGGAACCCCTCTCAAGAGACCCAGTACTTC
TRBD2	NA	TRBJ2-3	TRBV10-3	CAISESGGGRTDTQYF	TGTGCCATCAGTGAGTCCGGGGGGGGGCGCACAGATACGCAGTATTTT
TRBD1	NA	TRBJ2-5	TRBV4-1	CASSHPGTAQETQYF	TGCGCCAGCAGCCACCCCGGGACAGCCCAAGAGACCCAGTACTTC
TRBD1	NA	TRBJ2-7	TRBV28	CASSGPRDSFYEQYF	TGTGCCAGCAGCGGACCTCGGGACAGTTTTTACGAGCAGTACTTC
NA	NA	TRBJ2-5	TRBV4-1	CASSPRSGVLSGETQYF	TGCGCCAGCAGCCCTCGATCAGGGGTGCTGTCGGGGGAGACCCAGTACTTC
NA	NA	TRBJ2-7	TRBV5-1	CASSTLPGEFREQYF	TGCGCCAGCAGCACGCTGCCCGGGGAGTTCCGCGAGCAGTACTTC
TRBD1	NA	TRBJ2-5	TRBV29-1	CSVEFVRSPGTGAETQYF	TGCAGCGTTGAATTCGTAAGGTCGCCAGGGACAGGGGCCGAGACCCAGTACTTC
TRBD1	NA	TRBJ1-2	TRBV25-1	CASRDRDGYTF	TGTGCCAGCCGCGACAGGGATGGCTACACCTTC
TRBD2	NA	TRBJ2-1	TRBV28	CASRGLAGAREQFF	TGTGCCAGCAGGGGACTAGCGGGCGCCAGGGAGCAGTTCTTC
TRBD2	NA	TRBJ2-1	TRBV6-5	CASSQGLNNEQFF	TGTGCCAGCAGCCAGGGACTAAACAATGAGCAGTTCTTC
TRBD1	NA	TRBJ2-3	TRBV5-4	CASGLRTGGHVGLDTQYF	TGTGCCAGCGGCTTGAGGACAGGGGGCCACGTAGGACTAGATACGCAGTATTTT
TRBD2	few	TRBJ2-3	TRBV2	CASSIIAGVGTDTQYF	TGTGCCAGCAGTATCATAGCGGGAGTAGGTACAGATACGCAGTATTTT
NA	NA	TRBJ1-4	TRBV29-1	CSVMAGPPNEKLFF	TGCAGCGTTATGGCGGGCCCCCCCAACGAAAAACTGTTTTTT
NA	few	TRBJ1-1	TRBV5-4	CASSQQQYTEAFF	TGTGCCAGCAGCCAACAACAGTACACTGAAGCTTTCTTT
NA	NA	TRBJ1-4	TRBV7-2	CASRGGEGEKLFF	TGTGCCAGCAGAGGAGGGGAGGGTGAAAAACTGTTTTTT
NA	NA	TRBJ2-1	TRBV30	CAWTLGLLGGDEQFF	TGTGCCTGGACCCTGGGACTACTGGGGGGCGATGAGCAGTTCTTC
TRBD2	NA	TRBJ2-4	TRBV27	CASSLGGTSLLAKNIQYF	TGTGCCAGCAGTTTAGGAGGGACTAGTCTTTTAGCCAAAAACATTCAGTACTTC
NA	NA	TRBJ2-2	TRBV6-6	CASSLLLGELFF	TGTGCCAGCAGCCTACTACTCGGGGAGCTGTTTTTT
NA	NA	TRBJ2-7	TRBV28	CASSFKGEYEQYF	TGTGCCAGCAGTTTCAAGGGGGAGTACGAGCAGTACTTC